This TCR beta chain is from a study of cytomegalovirus exposure and HLA in healthy donors. This clone was seen ten or more times. The target antigen is unknown. Study-level results: It was in a later analysis that TCR association rates were seen to vary by HLA locus, highest for DRB1 and lowest for HLA-C.

Germline V CDR1 and CDR2: SGHTA, FQGTGA. With 2 bases removed from V and 0 bases from J, the gap between germline ends came to 11 bases. The CDR3 runs to 16 residues. With 60 Vbeta and 13 Jbeta primers, the PCR was carried out. Data came from immunoSEQ multiplex PCR; TCRdb stores just in-frame clones and leaves some out. The sample lists roughly 80,000 clones; roughly 65% were seen once. The chain couples TRBV7-3 to TRBJ1-3; D unclear. This receptor was taken from a male donor in good health and CMV-seropositive. The sequenced material came from PBMCs. This CDR3 is CASSLVGPSSGNTIYF. CDR3 DNA sequence: TGTGCCAGCAGCTTAGTCGGTCCCTCCTCTGGAAACACCATATATTTT.